These 14 T cell receptor beta chains were sequenced from one sample in a study of blood T cell repertoires in COVID-19. Profiling relied on immunoSEQ multiplex PCR, and the TCRdb table lists in-frame clones only, not all of them. Among about 350,000 clones, more than 75% were seen once, and the ten largest hold more than 0.8%. Sample: PBMCs or T cells enriched from blood (not recorded which). The receptors were sampled from a woman aged 25 to 39 who had recovered from COVID-19.

V gene TRBV6-2 or TRBV6-3 combines with J gene TRBJ1-2, with D possibly being TRBD1 (5 bases). This CDR3 is built from 16 residues. Germline CDR1 and CDR2: MNHEY and SVGEGT. Between the trimmed V and J ends, which lost 6 bases and 1 base, there was a span of 18 bases. CDR3 DNA: TGTGCCAGCAGCTCCCTCATGCAGGGCTATAACTATGGCTACACCTTC. This sequence encodes CASSSLMQGYNYGYTF.

This rearrangement joins TRBV29-1 to TRBJ2-7, with a possible D match to TRBD2 (5 bases). V lost 3 bases and J lost 5, with 11 bases in between. Germline CDR1 and CDR2: SQVTM and ANQGSEA. This CDR3 comprises 12 residues. CDR3 bases: TGCAGCGTTGACTACGGGGTAGACGAGCAGTACTTC. Translating it yields CSVDYGVDEQYF.

V is TRBV6-5 and J is TRBJ2-7; 9 bases are shared with TRBD1. Germline-derived CDR1 and CDR2 are MNHEY and SVGAGI. The CDR3 sequence is 14 residues long. V dropped 10 bases and J dropped 2; count of bases not matched to a gene: 9. CDR3 coding DNA: TGTGCCATTAAGGCGGGACAGGGCCCCTACGAGCAGTACTTC. This encodes CAIKAGQGPYEQYF.

The chain has TRBV27 and TRBJ1-5, with TRBD1 identical over 8 bases. The CDR3 is 17 residues long. Germline CDR1 MNHEY, CDR2 SMNVEV (reference sequence). Losses at the gene ends were 3 bases for V and 5 bases for J; bases not matched to a gene: 12. CDR3 region: CASSFRRTGSGHQPQHF. The CDR3 nucleotides read TGTGCCAGCAGTTTCAGAAGGACAGGGAGTGGGCATCAGCCCCAGCATTTT.

The chain employs TRBV5-1 and TRBJ2-1, with D unresolved. Germline lookup yields CDR1 SGHRS and CDR2 YFSETQ. The CDR3 runs 16 residues. Trimming shortened V by 0 bases and J by 0 bases, and 10 bases separated the two germline ends. The CDR3 DNA is TGCGCCAGCAGCTTGGAAGGCGGTAGCTCCTACAATGAGCAGTTCTTC. Its translation is CASSLEGGSSYNEQFF. The variable domain in full, completed from reference TRBV5-1 and TRBJ2-1, reads KAGVTQTPRYLIKTRGQQVTLSCSPISGHRSVSWYQQTPGQGLQFLFEYFSETQRNKGNFPGRFSGRQFSNSRSEMNVSTLELGDSALYLCASSLEGGSSYNEQFFGPGTRLTVL.

The rearrangement links TRBV5-1 to TRBJ1-6, with 9 bases identical to TRBD1. The CDR3 runs 14 residues. CDR1 and CDR2 from the germline V gene are SGHRS and YFSETQ. The junction had 5 bases not matched to a gene; V was cut back by 6 bases and J by 7 bases. CDR3 sequence (DNA): TGCGCCAGCAACCTGGACAGGGGCAATTCACCCCTCCACTTT. Protein sequence: CASNLDRGNSPLHF.

This chain links TRBV25-1 with TRBJ1-2; TRBD1 aligns across 9 bases. Germline V CDR1 and CDR2: MGHDK, SYGVNS. V trimming: 5 bases; J trimming: 1 base; junction bases outside the gene matches: 5. The CDR3 is made up of 15 amino acids. Here the CDR3 reads CASSSGTGYNYGYTF. CDR3 bases: TGTGCCAGCAGTTCCGGGACAGGGTATAACTATGGCTACACCTTC.

This clone appeared once. The chain couples TRBV7-9 to TRBJ2-7; possible D gene TRBD1, 5 bases. The CDR3 covers 14 residues. V was clipped by 5 bases and J by 2 bases, with 13 bases between them. The germline V gene encodes CDR1 SEHNR and CDR2 FQNEAQ (reference sequence). The CDR3 sequence is CASSPLGLTYEQYF. DNA of the CDR3: TGTGCCAGCAGCCCCCTGGGGCTGACCTACGAGCAGTACTTC.

This clone was recorded once. J is TRBJ1-2 and V is TRBV7-2; the D gene is possibly TRBD1 (5 bases). Germline CDR1 SGHTA, CDR2 FQGNSA. CDR3 length: 15 amino acids. V gave up 5 bases and J gave up 4 bases, with 17 bases separating them. The CDR3 nucleotides are TGTGCCAGCAGCGAAGGGCAACAGGTGCTCTATGGCTACACCTTC. Translated: CASSEGQQVLYGYTF. The entire variable domain, with the rest obtained from reference TRBV7-2 and TRBJ1-2, is as follows: GAGVSQSPSNKVTEKGKDVELRCDPISGHTALYWYRQSLGQGLEFLIYFQGNSAPDKSGLPSDRFSAERTGGSVSTLTIQRTQQEDSAVYLCASSEGQQVLYGYTFGSGTRLTVV.

This clone was counted a single time. The chain links TRBV7-8 to TRBJ2-7; TRBD2 matches 12 bases. The ends lost 5 bases at V and 12 bases at J; junction bases unmatched: 11. The CDR3 length is 14 residues. The germline V gene has CDR1 SGHVS and CDR2 FQNEAQ. The CDR3 loop is CASSGGLAGAAPYF. CDR3 DNA sequence: TGTGCCAGCAGCGGGGGACTAGCGGGCGCCGCGCCGTACTTC.

This clone was seen just once. This chain links TRBV4-3 with TRBJ1-5; D gene ambiguous. The CDR3 is 17 residues long. With 0 bases removed from V and 0 bases from J, the gap between germline ends came to 12 bases. Germline V lookup: CDR1 LGHNA, CDR2 YSLEER. CDR3 nucleotide sequence: TGCGCCAGCAGCCAAGATCTAACAGCCGGTAGCAATCAGCCCCAGCATTTT. Encoded protein: CASSQDLTAGSNQPQHF.

The rearrangement uses TRBV5-1 and TRBJ2-1; possible D gene TRBD2, 6 bases. The V end was cut by 4 bases, the J end by 3 bases, with 20 bases between. Germline assignment: CDR1 SGHRS and CDR2 YFSETQ. The CDR3 has 17 amino acids. The CDR3 DNA reads as TGCGCCAGCAGCCCCATCTTGTTTGGAGCGGGCTACAATGAGCAGTTCTTC. Translating it yields CASSPILFGAGYNEQFF.

The gene calls are TRBV3-1 (or the pseudogene TRBV3-2) and TRBJ1-2; TRBD1 matches at 9 bases. The CDR3 has 17 amino acids. Trimming cost V 4 bases and J 3 bases; bases outside gene matches: 12. From germline, CDR1 is LGHDT and CDR2 YNNKEL (reference sequence). Written as DNA, the CDR3 is TGTGCCAGCAGCCGCGAGCATCGGGACAGGGCTGACTATGGCTACACCTTC. Amino acid sequence: CASSREHRDRADYGYTF.

The V call is TRBV24-1, the J call TRBJ2-3; TRBD1 matches 11 bases. The V and J ends lost 4 bases and 6 bases, in that order; junction bases with no gene match: 8. CDR1 is KGHDR and CDR2 is SFDVKD in the germline V gene. This CDR3 has 16 amino acids. CDR3 in amino acids: CATSDPGQGAKDTQYF. CDR3 sequence (DNA): TGTGCCACCAGTGACCCCGGACAGGGGGCAAAGGATACGCAGTATTTT.